The TCR beta chain described here comes from a study of blood T cell repertoires in COVID-19. The method was immunoSEQ multiplex PCR; TCRdb's version includes in-frame clones alone and lacks a portion of them. Here the sample spans about 94,000 clones, about four fifths being singletons. CDR1 and CDR2 (germline): MDHEN, SYDVKM. With 6 bases clipped from V and 7 bases from J, the junction kept 8 bases outside the gene matches. There are 14 residues in the CDR3. Sequencing was carried out using peripheral blood. The rearrangement uses TRBV28 and TRBJ1-5, with TRBD1 matching 8 bases. This TCR came from a man aged 60 to 69 with acute or convalescent COVID-19. CDR3 loop: CASRPQGAQQPQHF. The DNA of the CDR3 is TGTGCCAGCAGGCCTCAGGGGGCACAACAGCCCCAGCATTTT. The whole variable domain, remainder taken from reference TRBV28 and TRBJ1-5, is DVKVTQSSRYLVKRTGEKVFLECVQDMDHENMFWYRQDPGLGLRLIYFSYDVKMKEKGDIPEGYSVSREKKERFSLILESASTNQTSMYLCASRPQGAQQPQHFGDGTRLSIL.